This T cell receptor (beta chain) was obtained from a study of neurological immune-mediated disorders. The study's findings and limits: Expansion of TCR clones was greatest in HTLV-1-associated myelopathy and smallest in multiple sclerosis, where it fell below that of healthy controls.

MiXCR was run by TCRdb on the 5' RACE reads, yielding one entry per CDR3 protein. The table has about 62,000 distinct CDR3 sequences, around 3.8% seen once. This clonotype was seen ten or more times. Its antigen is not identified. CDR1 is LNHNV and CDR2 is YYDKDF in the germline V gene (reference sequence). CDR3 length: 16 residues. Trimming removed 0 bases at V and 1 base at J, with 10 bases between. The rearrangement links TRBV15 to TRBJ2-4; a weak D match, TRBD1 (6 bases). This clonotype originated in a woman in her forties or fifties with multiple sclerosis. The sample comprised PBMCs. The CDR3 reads CATSREGAGAKNIQYF. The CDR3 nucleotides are TGTGCCACCAGCAGAGAGGGGGCCGGGGCCAAAAACATTCAGTACTTC.